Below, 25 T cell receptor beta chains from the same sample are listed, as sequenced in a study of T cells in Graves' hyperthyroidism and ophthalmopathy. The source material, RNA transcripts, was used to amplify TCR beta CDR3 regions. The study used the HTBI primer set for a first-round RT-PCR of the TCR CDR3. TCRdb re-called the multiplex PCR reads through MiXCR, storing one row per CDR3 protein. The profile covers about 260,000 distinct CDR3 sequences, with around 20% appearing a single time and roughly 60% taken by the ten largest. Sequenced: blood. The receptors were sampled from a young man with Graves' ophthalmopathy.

CDR3 bases: TGTGCCAGCAGCGACAGGGGTAGGGCAGATACGCAGTATTTT. This sequence encodes CASSDRGRADTQYF. The V and J genes are TRBV2 and TRBJ2-3; 8 positions match TRBD1. Trimming at V came to 6 bases and at J to 4 bases, leaving 6 bases not matched to a gene. The CDR3 consists of 14 residues. CDR1 and CDR2 (germline): SNHLY, FYNNEI.

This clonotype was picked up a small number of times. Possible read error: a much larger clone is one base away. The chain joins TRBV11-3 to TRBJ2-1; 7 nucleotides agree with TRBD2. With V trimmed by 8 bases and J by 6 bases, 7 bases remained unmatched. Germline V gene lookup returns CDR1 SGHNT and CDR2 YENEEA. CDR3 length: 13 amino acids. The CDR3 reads CASGATSANEQFF. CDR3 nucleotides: TGTGCCAGCGGCGCTACTAGCGCCAATGAGCAGTTCTTC.

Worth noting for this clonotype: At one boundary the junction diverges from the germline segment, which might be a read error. CDR3 in DNA: TGTGCCAGCAGTAACAACTATAGGTCCCCAGAGACCAAGTACTTC. Residues: CASSNNYRSPETKYF. The chain recombines TRBV6-1 with TRBJ2-5; D not certain. This CDR3 has 15 residues. Looked up from germline, CDR1 is MNHNS and CDR2 is SASEGT.

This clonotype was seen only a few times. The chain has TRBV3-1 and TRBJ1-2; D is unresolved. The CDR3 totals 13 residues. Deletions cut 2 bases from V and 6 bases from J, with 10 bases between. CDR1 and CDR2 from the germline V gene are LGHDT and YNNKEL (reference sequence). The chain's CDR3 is CASSQQLGDGYTF. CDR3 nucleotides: TGTGCCAGCAGCCAACAGTTGGGCGATGGCTACACCTTC.

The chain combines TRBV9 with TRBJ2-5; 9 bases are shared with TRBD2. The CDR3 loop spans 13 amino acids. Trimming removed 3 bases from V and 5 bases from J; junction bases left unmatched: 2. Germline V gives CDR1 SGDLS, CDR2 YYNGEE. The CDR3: CASSASGIETQYF. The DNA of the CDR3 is TGTGCCAGCAGCGCTAGCGGGATCGAGACCCAGTACTTC.

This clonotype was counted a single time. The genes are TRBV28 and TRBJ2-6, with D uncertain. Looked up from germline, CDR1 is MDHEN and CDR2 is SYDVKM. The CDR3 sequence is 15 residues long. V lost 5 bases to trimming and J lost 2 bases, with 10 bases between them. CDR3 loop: CASSRAATGANVLTF. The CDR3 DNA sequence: TGTGCCAGCAGTCGGGCAGCAACTGGGGCCAACGTCCTGACTTTC. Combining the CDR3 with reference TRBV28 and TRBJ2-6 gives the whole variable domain DVKVTQSSRYLVKRTGEKVFLECVQDMDHENMFWYRQDPGLGLRLIYFSYDVKMKEKGDIPEGYSVSREKKERFSLILESASTNQTSMYLCASSRAATGANVLTFGAGSRLTVL.

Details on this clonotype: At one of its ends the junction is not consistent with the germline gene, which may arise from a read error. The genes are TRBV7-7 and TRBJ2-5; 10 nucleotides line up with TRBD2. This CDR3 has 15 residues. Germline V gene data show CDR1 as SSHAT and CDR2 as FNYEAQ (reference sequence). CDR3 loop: CASSETLAGIETQYF. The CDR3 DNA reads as TGTGCTAGCAGCGAAACACTAGCGGGAATAGAGACCCAGTACTTC.

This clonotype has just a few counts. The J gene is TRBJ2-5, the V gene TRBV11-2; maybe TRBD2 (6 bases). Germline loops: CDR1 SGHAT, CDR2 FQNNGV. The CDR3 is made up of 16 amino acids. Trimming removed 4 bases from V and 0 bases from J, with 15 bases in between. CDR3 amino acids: CASSSLTRVYQETQYF. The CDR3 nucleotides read TGTGCCAGCAGCTCCCTGACTAGGGTTTACCAAGAGACCCAGTACTTC.

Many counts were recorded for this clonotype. The CDR3 DNA reads as TGCAGTGCTAGCGAAAACACCTACGAGCAGTACTTC. Translated: CSASENTYEQYF. The J gene is TRBJ2-7, the V gene TRBV20-1, with D unclear. With 3 bases removed from V and 2 bases from J, the gap between germline ends came to 8 bases. From germline, CDR1 is DFQATT and CDR2 SNEGSKA (reference sequence). The CDR3 is 12 amino acids.

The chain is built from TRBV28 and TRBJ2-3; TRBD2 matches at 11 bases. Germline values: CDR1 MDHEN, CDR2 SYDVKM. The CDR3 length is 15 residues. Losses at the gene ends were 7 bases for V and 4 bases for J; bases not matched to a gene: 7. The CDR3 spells CASKTSGSGPDTQYF. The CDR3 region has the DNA TGTGCCAGCAAAACTAGCGGGAGTGGCCCAGATACGCAGTATTTT.

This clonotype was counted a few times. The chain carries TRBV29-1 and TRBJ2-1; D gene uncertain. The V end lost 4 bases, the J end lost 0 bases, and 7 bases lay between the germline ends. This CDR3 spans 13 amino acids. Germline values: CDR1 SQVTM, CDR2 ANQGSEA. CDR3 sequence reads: CSVGSSSYNEQFF. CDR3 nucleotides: TGCAGCGTTGGCTCCAGCTCCTACAATGAGCAGTTCTTC.

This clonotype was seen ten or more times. The CDR3 protein is CAISELGDHGQPQHF. The CDR3 region has the DNA TGTGCCATCAGTGAGCTCGGGGACCACGGGCAGCCCCAGCATTTT. The V gene is TRBV10-3, the J gene TRBJ1-5; D is possibly TRBD1 (5 bases). The CDR3 covers 15 residues. V lost 2 bases to trimming and J lost 7 bases, with 15 bases between them. Germline loops: CDR1 ENHRY, CDR2 SYGVKD.

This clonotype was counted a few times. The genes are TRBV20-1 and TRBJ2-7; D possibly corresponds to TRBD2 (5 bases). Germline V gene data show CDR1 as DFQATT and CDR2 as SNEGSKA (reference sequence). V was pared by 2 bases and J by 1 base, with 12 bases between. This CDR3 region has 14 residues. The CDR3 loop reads CSARISGNSYEQYF. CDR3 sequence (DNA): TGCAGTGCTAGAATCAGCGGTAATTCCTACGAGCAGTACTTC.

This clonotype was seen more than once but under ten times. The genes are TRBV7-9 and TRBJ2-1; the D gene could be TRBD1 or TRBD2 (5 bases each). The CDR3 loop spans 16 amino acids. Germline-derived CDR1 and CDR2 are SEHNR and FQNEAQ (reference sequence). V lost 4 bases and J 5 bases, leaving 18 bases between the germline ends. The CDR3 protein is CASSSIREHGNNEQFF. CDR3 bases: TGTGCCAGCAGCTCAATCAGGGAGCACGGGAACAATGAGCAGTTCTTC.

CDR3 residues: CASSFLGTGPTGELFF. CDR3 DNA: TGTGCCAGCAGTTTTTTAGGGACAGGTCCAACCGGGGAGCTGTTTTTT. The gene calls are TRBV27 and TRBJ2-2, with 8 bases identical to TRBD1. CDR1 and CDR2 from the germline V gene are MNHEY and SMNVEV (reference sequence). Losses at the gene ends were 3 bases for V and 5 bases for J; bases not matched to a gene: 8. The CDR3 is made up of 16 amino acids.

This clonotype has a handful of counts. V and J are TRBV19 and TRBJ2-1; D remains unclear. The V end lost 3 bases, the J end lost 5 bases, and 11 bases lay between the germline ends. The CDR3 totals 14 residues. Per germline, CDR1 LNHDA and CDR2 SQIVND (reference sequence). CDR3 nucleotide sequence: TGTGCCAGTAGTATGTTCGACTCACACAATGAGCAGTTCTTC. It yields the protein CASSMFDSHNEQFF.

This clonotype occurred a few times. The CDR3 loop is CAIRLTSGSYEQFF. The CDR3 DNA reads as TGTGCCATCCGCCTGACTAGCGGGAGCTATGAGCAGTTCTTC. The V and J genes are TRBV10-3 and TRBJ2-1, with TRBD2 identical over 12 bases. Trimming took 8 bases from V and 8 from J; bases not matched to a gene: 7. This CDR3 has 14 amino acids. Germline lookup yields CDR1 ENHRY and CDR2 SYGVKD.

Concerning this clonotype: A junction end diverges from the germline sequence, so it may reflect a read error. The CDR3 DNA sequence: TGCGCCAGCAGCGGAATCTGGGGATGGGTACAGCCCCAGCATTTT. Residues: CASSGIWGWVQPQHF. The chain uses TRBV6-9 and TRBJ1-5; no reliable D call. Germline CDR1 MNHGY, CDR2 SVAAGI. The CDR3 sequence is 15 residues long.

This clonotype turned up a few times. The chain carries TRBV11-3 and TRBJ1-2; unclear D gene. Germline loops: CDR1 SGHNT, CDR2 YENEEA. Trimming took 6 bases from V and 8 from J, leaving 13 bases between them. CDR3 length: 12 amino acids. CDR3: CASSLYSAGYTF. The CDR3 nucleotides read TGTGCCAGCAGTCTCTATTCCGCGGGCTACACCTTC.

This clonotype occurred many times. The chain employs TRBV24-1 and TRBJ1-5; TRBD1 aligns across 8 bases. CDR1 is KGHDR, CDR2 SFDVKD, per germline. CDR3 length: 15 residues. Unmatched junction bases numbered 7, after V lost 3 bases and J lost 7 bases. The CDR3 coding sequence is TGTGCCACCAGTGATGCCAGGGGGCGCGGACAGCCCCAGCATTTT. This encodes CATSDARGRGQPQHF.

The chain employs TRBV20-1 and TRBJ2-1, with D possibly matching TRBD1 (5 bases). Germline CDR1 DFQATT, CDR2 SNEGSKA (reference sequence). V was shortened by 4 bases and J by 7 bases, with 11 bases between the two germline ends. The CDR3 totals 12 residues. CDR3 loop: CSAISRDNEQFF. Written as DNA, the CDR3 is TGCAGTGCTATTTCCAGGGATAATGAGCAGTTCTTC.

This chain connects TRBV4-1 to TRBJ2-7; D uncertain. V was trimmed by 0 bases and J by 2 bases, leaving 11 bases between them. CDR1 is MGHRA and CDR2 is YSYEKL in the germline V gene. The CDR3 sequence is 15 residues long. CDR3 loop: CASSQETLPAYEQYF. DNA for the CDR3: TGCGCCAGCAGCCAAGAAACTCTCCCGGCCTACGAGCAGTACTTC.

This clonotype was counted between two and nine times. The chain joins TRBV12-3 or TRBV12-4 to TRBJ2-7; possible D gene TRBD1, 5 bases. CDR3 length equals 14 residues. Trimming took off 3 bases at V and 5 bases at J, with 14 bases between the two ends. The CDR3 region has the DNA TGTGCCAGCAGTTTGAACTACAGGTTAAACGAGCAGTACTTC. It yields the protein CASSLNYRLNEQYF.

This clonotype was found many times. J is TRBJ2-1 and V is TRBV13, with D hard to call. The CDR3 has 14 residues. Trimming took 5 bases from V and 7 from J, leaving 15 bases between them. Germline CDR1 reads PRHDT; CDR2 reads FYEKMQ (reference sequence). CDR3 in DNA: TGTGCCAGCAGCCCGCGCCAGGCTTGGAATGAGCAGTTCTTC. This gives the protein CASSPRQAWNEQFF.

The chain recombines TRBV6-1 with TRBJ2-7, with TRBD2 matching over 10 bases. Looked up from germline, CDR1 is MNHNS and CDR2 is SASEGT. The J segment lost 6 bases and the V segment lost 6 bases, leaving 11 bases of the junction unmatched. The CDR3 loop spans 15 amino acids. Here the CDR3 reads CASSEEAGGPAEQYF. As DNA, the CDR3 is TGTGCCAGCAGCGAGGAAGCGGGAGGGCCAGCCGAGCAGTACTTC.